This T cell receptor (beta chain) originates from a study of T cells in Graves' hyperthyroidism and ophthalmopathy. Findings of the study overall: Most thyroid clonotypes expanded above 0.001 appeared in blood too.

This clonotype was seen only a few times. What it recognizes is unknown. Amplification of TCR beta CDR3 regions used RNA as the template. HTBI primers were the set used in a first-round RT-PCR of the TCR CDR3. MiXCR, applied by TCRdb to the multiplex PCR reads, yields one record per CDR3 protein. The sample has about 640,000 distinct CDR3 sequences, around 20% seen once. The germline V gene has CDR1 MGHRA and CDR2 YSYEKL. This CDR3 comprises 15 residues. V lost 1 base, J lost 8 bases, and 6 bases stayed unmatched. V is TRBV4-1 and J is TRBJ2-1; 9 bases are a match to TRBD1. Sequencing input: blood. This clonotype was obtained from a man younger than 45 with Graves' ophthalmopathy. The CDR3 is CASSQGDRVADEQFF. The CDR3, as DNA: TGCGCCAGCAGCCAAGGGGACAGGGTGGCCGATGAGCAGTTCTTC.